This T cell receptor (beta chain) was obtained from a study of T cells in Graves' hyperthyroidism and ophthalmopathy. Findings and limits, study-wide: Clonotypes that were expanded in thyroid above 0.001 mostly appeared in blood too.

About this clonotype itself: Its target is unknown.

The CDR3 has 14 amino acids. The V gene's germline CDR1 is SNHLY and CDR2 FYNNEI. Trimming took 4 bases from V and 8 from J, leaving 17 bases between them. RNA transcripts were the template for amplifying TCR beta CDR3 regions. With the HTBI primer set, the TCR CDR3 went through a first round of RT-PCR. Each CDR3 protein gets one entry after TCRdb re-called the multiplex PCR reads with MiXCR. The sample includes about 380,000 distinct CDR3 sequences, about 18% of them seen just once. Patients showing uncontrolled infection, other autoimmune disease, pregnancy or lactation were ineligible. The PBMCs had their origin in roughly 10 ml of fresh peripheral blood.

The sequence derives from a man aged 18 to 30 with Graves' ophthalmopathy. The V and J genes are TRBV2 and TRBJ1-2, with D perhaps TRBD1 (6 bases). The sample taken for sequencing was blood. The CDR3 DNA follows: TGTGCCAGCAGTGCCAGGGGACACGCAAAGGGCTACACCTTC. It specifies CASSARGHAKGYTF.